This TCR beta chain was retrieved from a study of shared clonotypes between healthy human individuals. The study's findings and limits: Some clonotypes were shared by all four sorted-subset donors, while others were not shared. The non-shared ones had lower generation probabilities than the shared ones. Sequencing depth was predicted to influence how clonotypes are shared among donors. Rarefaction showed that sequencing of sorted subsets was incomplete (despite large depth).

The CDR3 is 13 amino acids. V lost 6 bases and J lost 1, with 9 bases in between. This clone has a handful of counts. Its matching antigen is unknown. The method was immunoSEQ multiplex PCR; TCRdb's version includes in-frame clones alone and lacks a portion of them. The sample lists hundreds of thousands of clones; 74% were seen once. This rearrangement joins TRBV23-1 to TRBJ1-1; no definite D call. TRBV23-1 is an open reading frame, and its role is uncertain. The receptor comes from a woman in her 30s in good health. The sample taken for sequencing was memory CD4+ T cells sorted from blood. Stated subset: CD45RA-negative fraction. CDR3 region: CASSRDKNTEAFF. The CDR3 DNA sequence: TGCGCCAGCAGCCGTGATAAGAACACTGAAGCTTTCTTT.